One and the same sample provided the 22 T cell receptor beta chains below, sequenced in a study of post-analysis software for immune sequencing data. Study-level points and caveats: Five or six TRBV segments, TRBV5-6, TRBV5-1 and TRBV20-1 among them, were found more frequent in patients than controls.

The TCR beta cDNA libraries contained unique molecular identifiers. MiXCR, run by TCRdb on the PCR reads, gives a single entry per CDR3 protein. Among 650,000 to 850,000 distinct CDR3 sequences listed, under 60% were seen once. No antigen is known for these receptors. The sequenced material came from blood. The source of these receptors is a girl aged 5 to 17 with multiple sclerosis.

This clonotype has only a few counts. The chain couples TRBV25-1 to TRBJ2-7; no definite D call. Germline assignment: CDR1 MGHDK and CDR2 SYGVNS. The CDR3 contains 13 residues. Trimming removed 4 bases from V and 0 bases from J, with 7 bases in between. CDR3 sequence reads: CASSGPFSYEQYF. For the CDR3, the DNA is TGTGCCAGCAGTGGGCCGTTCTCCTACGAGCAGTACTTC.

This clonotype was seen a handful of times. CDR3 in DNA: TGTGCCAGCAGCTTAGAGGGGATAAGCAATCAGCCCCAGCATTTT. Protein sequence: CASSLEGISNQPQHF. The chain combines TRBV7-8 with TRBJ1-5, with a weak D call TRBD1 (5 bases). The CDR3 is made up of 15 amino acids. Germline lookup yields CDR1 SGHVS and CDR2 FQNEAQ. V was trimmed by 1 base and J by 1 base, leaving 8 bases between them.

The genes are TRBV20-1 and TRBJ2-5; unclear D gene. The CDR3 length is 12 residues. Germline V lookup: CDR1 DFQATT, CDR2 SNEGSKA (reference sequence). V was cut by 0 bases and J by 7 bases, with 9 bases left in between. The DNA of the CDR3 is TGCAGTGCTAGAGATTGGGCAGGGACCCAGTACTTC. Its translation is CSARDWAGTQYF.

The genes are TRBV20-1 and TRBJ2-4, with D perhaps matching TRBD1 (6 bases). The closer fit of TRBJ2-7 to the DNA end suggests the J call may be wrong. This CDR3 has 15 residues. In germline, CDR1 is DFQATT, CDR2 SNEGSKA (reference sequence). The CDR3 here is CSARARDTNSYEQYF. In DNA, the CDR3 is TGCAGTGCTAGGGCCCGGGACACTAACTCCTACGAGCAGTACTTC.

The rearrangement uses TRBV7-6 and TRBJ2-1; 7 bases are a match to TRBD2. CDR1 is SGHVS and CDR2 is FNYEAQ in the germline V gene. The CDR3 runs 16 residues. After removal of 5 bases from V and 8 bases from J, the junction contained 15 bases not matched to a gene. CDR3 in DNA: TGTGCCAGCAGCCTATTAGCGGGCCCCACTAAGGATGAGCAGTTCTTC. Protein sequence: CASSLLAGPTKDEQFF. The full variable domain, rest sourced from reference TRBV7-6 and TRBJ2-1, is GAGVSQSPRYKVTKRGQDVALRCDPISGHVSLYWYRQALGQGPEFLTYFNYEAQQDKSGLPNDRFSAERPEGSISTLTIQRTEQRDSAMYRCASSLLAGPTKDEQFFGPGTRLTVL.

The chain links TRBV29-1 to TRBJ2-3, with a tentative D call TRBD2 (6 bases). Deletions cut 7 bases from V and 6 bases from J, with 14 bases between. Germline loops: CDR1 SQVTM, CDR2 ANQGSEA. The CDR3 length is 12 residues. The CDR3, as DNA: TGCAGCGCCCGACGGAGGGGCGATACGCAGTATTTT. Translating it yields CSARRRGDTQYF.

V usage is TRBV5-1 and J usage is TRBJ1-2; D uncertain. The V end was cut by 4 bases, the J end by 4 bases, with 11 bases between. CDR3 length: 13 amino acids. The germline CDR1 and CDR2 sequences are SGHRS and YFSETQ. The CDR3 DNA follows: TGCGCCAGCAGCCTCACGACAACCTATGGCTACACCTTC. Residues: CASSLTTTYGYTF.

The chain recombines TRBV4-2 with TRBJ2-3; 7 bases map to TRBD2. Germline CDR1 LGHNA, CDR2 YNFKEQ. CDR3 length: 16 amino acids. With 1 base clipped from V and 6 bases from J, the junction kept 10 bases outside the gene matches. CDR3 in amino acids: CASSQGSGTPGDTQYF. As DNA, the CDR3 is TGTGCCAGCAGCCAAGGAAGCGGGACTCCCGGGGATACGCAGTATTTT.

This clonotype turned up a few times. The chain is built from TRBV20-1 and TRBJ1-5; TRBD1 matches 8 bases. This CDR3 has 14 residues. The germline gives CDR1 DFQATT, CDR2 SNEGSKA (reference sequence). V shed 4 bases and J 9 bases; nucleotides not matched to a gene: 11. CDR3: CSATIGQGSPPQHF. The CDR3 DNA is TGCAGTGCTACCATCGGACAGGGATCTCCGCCCCAGCATTTT.

The rearrangement joins TRBV5-1 to TRBJ2-1, with 9 nucleotides matching TRBD1. This CDR3 has 13 amino acids. With V trimmed by 3 bases and J by 5 bases, 0 bases remained unmatched. Germline lookup yields CDR1 SGHRS and CDR2 YFSETQ. The CDR3 region has the DNA TGCGCCAGCAGCTGGACAGGGGACAATGAGCAGTTCTTC. Translation: CASSWTGDNEQFF.

The chain links TRBV20-1 to TRBJ2-1, with 7 bases identical to TRBD2. The length of the CDR3 is 13 residues. Germline CDR1 and CDR2: DFQATT and SNEGSKA (reference sequence). The trim removed 4 bases at V and 11 bases at J, leaving 11 bases unmatched. The CDR3 DNA reads TGCAGTGCTAACCCAGCGGGGCAAATCCAGCAGTTCTTC. Translation gives CSANPAGQIQQFF.

This clonotype was picked up a small number of times. The V and J genes are TRBV12-3 or TRBV12-4 and TRBJ2-7; D is undetermined. The CDR3 runs 14 residues. Trimming removed 2 bases from V and 1 base from J, with 9 bases in between. The CDR3 region has the DNA TGTGCCAGCAGTTTATGGGCGAAATCCTACGAGCAGTACTTC. Protein product: CASSLWAKSYEQYF.

As regards this clonotype: The junction departs from the called germline gene at one end, perhaps through a read error. The chain recombines TRBV14 with TRBJ1-2; no reliable D call. Germline assignment: CDR1 SGHDN and CDR2 FVKESK. This CDR3 region has 15 residues. CDR3 sequence (DNA): TGTACCAGCAGCCAAGGAGATCTAGCGGTCTATGGCTACACCTTC. It encodes CTSSQGDLAVYGYTF.

The V and J genes are TRBV27 and TRBJ1-1, with unresolved D. The CDR3 is 12 amino acids. Trimming left V 1 base short and J 7 bases short, with 7 bases between. CDR1 and CDR2 from the germline V gene are MNHEY and SMNVEV (reference sequence). The CDR3 DNA sequence: TGTGCCAGCAGTTTATACGGGCGTGAAGCTTTCTTT. Protein sequence: CASSLYGREAFF.

Here the CDR3 DNA reads TGTGCCAGTACTCGGACAGGGACGAACTATGGCTACACCTTC. Its protein product is CASTRTGTNYGYTF. The V call is TRBV19, the J call TRBJ1-2; TRBD1 matches 8 bases. This CDR3 is 14 amino acids long. Trimming at V came to 7 bases and at J to 2 bases, leaving 6 bases not matched to a gene. CDR1 and CDR2 from the germline V gene are LNHDA and SQIVND (reference sequence). Full variable domain (remainder filled in from reference TRBV19 and TRBJ1-2): DGGITQSPKYLFRKEGQNVTLSCEQNLNHDAMYWYRQDPGQGLRLIYYSQIVNDFQKGDIAEGYSVSREKKESFPLTVTSAQKNPTAFYLCASTRTGTNYGYTFGSGTRLTVV.

This chain uses TRBV5-6 with TRBJ2-1; D is undetermined. CDR1 and CDR2 (germline): SGHDT, YYEEEE. CDR3 length equals 13 residues. Trimming took off 1 base at V and 3 bases at J, with 5 bases between the two ends. The CDR3 region is CASSLFGYNEQFF. The DNA of the CDR3 is TGTGCCAGCAGCTTGTTTGGCTACAATGAGCAGTTCTTC.

The genes are TRBV9 and TRBJ2-7; 12 nucleotides align to TRBD1. V gave up 6 bases and J gave up 7 bases; unmatched junction bases: 8. Germline-derived CDR1 and CDR2 are SGDLS and YYNGEE. This CDR3 is built from 14 residues. CDR3 residues: CASTPRDRGLEQYF. The CDR3 DNA sequence: TGTGCCAGCACCCCGAGGGACAGGGGGCTTGAGCAGTACTTC.

The genes are TRBV11-2 and TRBJ2-1; no clear D gene. CDR1 and CDR2 (germline): SGHAT, FQNNGV. The V end was cut by 0 bases, the J end by 0 bases, with 12 bases between. CDR3 length: 17 amino acids. The CDR3 region has the DNA TGTGCCAGCAGCTTAGAGCCGCTCTTGAGCTCCTACAATGAGCAGTTCTTC. Amino acid sequence: CASSLEPLLSSYNEQFF.

The rearrangement links TRBV29-1 to TRBJ1-1; D gene unclear. V was trimmed by 7 bases and J by 1 base, leaving 13 bases between them. The CDR3 sequence is 13 residues long. Germline CDR1 is SQVTM and CDR2 is ANQGSEA. This chain's CDR3 is CSGAQKSNTEAFF. As DNA, the CDR3 is TGCAGCGGTGCACAGAAATCGAACACTGAAGCTTTCTTT.

The V and J genes are TRBV7-9 and TRBJ2-1, with D perhaps matching TRBD2 (7 bases). The ends were cut back, 6 bases at V and 3 bases at J, with 21 bases in the middle. Looked up from germline, CDR1 is SEHNR and CDR2 is FQNEAQ (reference sequence). This CDR3 comprises 17 residues. CDR3 sequence (DNA): TGTGCCAGCAGACCAGGCGGATCGGGGGGCTACTACAATGAGCAGTTCTTC. This sequence encodes CASRPGGSGGYYNEQFF.

The gene calls are TRBV7-2 and TRBJ2-3; possibly TRBD1 for D (6 bases). CDR3 length: 17 amino acids. Germline lookup yields CDR1 SGHTA and CDR2 FQGNSA. Trimming left V 0 bases short and J 4 bases short, with 17 bases between. The chain's CDR3 is CASSLAASRRGADTQYF. In DNA, the CDR3 is TGTGCCAGCAGCTTAGCGGCTAGCCGCAGGGGTGCAGATACGCAGTATTTT. Combining the CDR3 with reference TRBV7-2 and TRBJ2-3 gives the whole variable domain GAGVSQSPSNKVTEKGKDVELRCDPISGHTALYWYRQSLGQGLEFLIYFQGNSAPDKSGLPSDRFSAERTGGSVSTLTIQRTQQEDSAVYLCASSLAASRRGADTQYFGPGTRLTVL.

V usage is TRBV19 and J usage is TRBJ1-2; D gene unclear. V was trimmed by 7 bases and J by 7 bases, leaving 16 bases between them. Germline V gives CDR1 LNHDA, CDR2 SQIVND (reference sequence). This CDR3 has 13 amino acids. The CDR3 DNA sequence: TGTGCCAGTAATCTTAATACGCGGGGTGGCTACACCTTC. Its translation is CASNLNTRGGYTF.